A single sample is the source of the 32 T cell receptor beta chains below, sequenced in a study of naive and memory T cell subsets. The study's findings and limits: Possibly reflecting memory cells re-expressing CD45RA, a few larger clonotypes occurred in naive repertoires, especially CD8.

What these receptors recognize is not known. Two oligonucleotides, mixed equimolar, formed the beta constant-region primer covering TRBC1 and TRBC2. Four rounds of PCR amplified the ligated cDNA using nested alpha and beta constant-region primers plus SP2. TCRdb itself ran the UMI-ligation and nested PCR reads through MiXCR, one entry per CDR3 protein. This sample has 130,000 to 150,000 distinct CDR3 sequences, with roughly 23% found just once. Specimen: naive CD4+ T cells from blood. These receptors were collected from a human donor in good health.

The CDR3 DNA reads TGCGCCAGCAGCCAAGATTTGGGGCCATCAGGGTTGCACTTT. Protein product: CASSQDLGPSGLHF. The chain carries TRBV4-3 and TRBJ1-6, with a tentative D call TRBD1 (5 bases). This CDR3 contains 14 residues. Germline V gene lookup returns CDR1 LGHNA and CDR2 YSLEER. The V end lost 0 bases, the J end lost 19 bases, and 19 bases lay between the germline ends.

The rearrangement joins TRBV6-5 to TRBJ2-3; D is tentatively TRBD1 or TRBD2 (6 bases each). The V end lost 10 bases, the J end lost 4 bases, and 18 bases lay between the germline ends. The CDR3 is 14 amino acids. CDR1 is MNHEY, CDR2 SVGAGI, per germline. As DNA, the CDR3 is TGTGCCACCAAAACAGGAGGGGGAGCAGATACGCAGTATTTT. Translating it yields CATKTGGGADTQYF.

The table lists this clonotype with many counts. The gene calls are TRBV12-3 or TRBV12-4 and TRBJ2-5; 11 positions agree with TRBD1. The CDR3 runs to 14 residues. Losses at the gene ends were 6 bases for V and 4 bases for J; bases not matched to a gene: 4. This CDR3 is CASRRGTGGETQYF. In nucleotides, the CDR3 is TGTGCCAGCAGACGCGGGACAGGGGGAGAGACCCAGTACTTC.

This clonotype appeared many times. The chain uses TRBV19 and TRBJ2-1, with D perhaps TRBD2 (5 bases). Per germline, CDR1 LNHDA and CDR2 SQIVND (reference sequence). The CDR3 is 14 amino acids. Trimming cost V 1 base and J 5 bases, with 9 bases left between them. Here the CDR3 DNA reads TGTGCCAGTAGTATAGTCTCCGGGAACAATGAGCAGTTCTTC. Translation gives CASSIVSGNNEQFF.

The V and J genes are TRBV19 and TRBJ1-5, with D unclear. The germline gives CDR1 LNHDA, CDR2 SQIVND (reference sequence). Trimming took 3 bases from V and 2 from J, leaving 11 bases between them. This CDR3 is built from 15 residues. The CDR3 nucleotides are TGTGCCAGTAGTATGGAGGGTAGTGGCAATCAGCCCCAGCATTTT. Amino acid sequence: CASSMEGSGNQPQHF.

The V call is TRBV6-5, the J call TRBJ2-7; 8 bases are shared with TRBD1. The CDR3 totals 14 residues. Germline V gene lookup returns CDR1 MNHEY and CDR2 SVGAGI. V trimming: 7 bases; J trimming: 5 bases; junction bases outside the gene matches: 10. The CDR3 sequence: CASTPGTGSDEQYF. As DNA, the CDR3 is TGTGCCAGCACCCCCGGGACAGGAAGCGACGAGCAGTACTTC.

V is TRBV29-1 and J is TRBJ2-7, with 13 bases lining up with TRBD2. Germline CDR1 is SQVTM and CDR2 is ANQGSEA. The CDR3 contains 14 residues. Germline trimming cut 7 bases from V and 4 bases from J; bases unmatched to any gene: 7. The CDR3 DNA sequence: TGCAGCGCTCGGACTAGCGGGGGCCTTTACGAGCAGTACTTC. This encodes CSARTSGGLYEQYF.

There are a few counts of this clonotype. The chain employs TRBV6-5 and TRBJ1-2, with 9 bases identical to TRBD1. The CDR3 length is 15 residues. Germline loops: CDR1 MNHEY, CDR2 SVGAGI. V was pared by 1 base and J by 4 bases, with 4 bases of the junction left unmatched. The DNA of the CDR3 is TGTGCCAGCAGTTACTTTACAGGGGGCGGCTATGGCTACACCTTC. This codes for CASSYFTGGGYGYTF.

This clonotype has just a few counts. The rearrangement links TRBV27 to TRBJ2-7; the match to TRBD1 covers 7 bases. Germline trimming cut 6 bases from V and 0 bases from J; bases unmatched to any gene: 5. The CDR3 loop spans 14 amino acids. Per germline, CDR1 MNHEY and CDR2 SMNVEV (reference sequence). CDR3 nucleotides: TGTGCCAGCAGCTGGGACAGAAGCTCCTACGAGCAGTACTTC. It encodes CASSWDRSSYEQYF.

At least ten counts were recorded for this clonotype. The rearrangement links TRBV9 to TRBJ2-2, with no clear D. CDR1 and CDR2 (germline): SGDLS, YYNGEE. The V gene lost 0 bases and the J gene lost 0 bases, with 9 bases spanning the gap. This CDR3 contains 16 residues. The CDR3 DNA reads TGTGCCAGCAGCGTAGCAAGGGAAACGAACACCGGGGAGCTGTTTTTT. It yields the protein CASSVARETNTGELFF.

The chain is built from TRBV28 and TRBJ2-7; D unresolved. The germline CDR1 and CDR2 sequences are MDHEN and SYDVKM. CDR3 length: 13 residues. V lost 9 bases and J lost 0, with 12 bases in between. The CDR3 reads CARIPGPSYEQYF. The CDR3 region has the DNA TGTGCCAGGATCCCGGGTCCCTCCTACGAGCAGTACTTC.

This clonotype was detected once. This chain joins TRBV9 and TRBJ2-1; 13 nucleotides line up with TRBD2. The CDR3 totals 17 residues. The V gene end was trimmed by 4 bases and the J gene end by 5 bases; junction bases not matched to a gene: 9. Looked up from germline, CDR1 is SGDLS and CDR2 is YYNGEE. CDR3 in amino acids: CASSFGTSGMSDNEQFF. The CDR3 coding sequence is TGTGCCAGCAGCTTCGGGACTAGCGGGATGTCTGACAATGAGCAGTTCTTC.

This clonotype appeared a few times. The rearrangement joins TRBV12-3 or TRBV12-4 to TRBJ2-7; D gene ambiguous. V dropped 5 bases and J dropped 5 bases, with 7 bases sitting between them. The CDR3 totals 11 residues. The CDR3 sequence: CASSLRNEQYF. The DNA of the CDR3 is TGTGCCAGCAGTCTTAGGAACGAGCAGTACTTC.

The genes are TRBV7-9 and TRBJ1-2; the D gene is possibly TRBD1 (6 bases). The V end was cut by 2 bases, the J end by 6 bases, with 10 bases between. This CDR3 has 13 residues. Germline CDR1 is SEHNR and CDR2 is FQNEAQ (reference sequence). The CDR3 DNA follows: TGTGCCAGCAGCTTAACAGGGCCGGATGGCTACACCTTC. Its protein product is CASSLTGPDGYTF.

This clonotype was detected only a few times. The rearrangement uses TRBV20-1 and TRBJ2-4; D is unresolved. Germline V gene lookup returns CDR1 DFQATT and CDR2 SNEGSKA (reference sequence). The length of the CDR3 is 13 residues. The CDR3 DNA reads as TGCAGCCTTCGGACCGTAGCCAAAAACATTCAGTACTTC. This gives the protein CSLRTVAKNIQYF.

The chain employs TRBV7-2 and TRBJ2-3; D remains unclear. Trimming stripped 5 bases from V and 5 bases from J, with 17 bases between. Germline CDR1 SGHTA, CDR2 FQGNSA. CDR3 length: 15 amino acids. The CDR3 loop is CASSARKTYRDTQYF. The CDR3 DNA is TGTGCCAGCAGCGCCAGAAAAACATACAGAGATACGCAGTATTTT.

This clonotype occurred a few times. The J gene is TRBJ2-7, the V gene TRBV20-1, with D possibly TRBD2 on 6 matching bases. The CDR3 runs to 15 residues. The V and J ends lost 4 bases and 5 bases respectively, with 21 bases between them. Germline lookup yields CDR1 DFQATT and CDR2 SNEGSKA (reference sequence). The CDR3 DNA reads TGCAGTGCTACTGAGGCCGGGACTGTAGCGAACGAGCAGTACTTC. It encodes CSATEAGTVANEQYF.

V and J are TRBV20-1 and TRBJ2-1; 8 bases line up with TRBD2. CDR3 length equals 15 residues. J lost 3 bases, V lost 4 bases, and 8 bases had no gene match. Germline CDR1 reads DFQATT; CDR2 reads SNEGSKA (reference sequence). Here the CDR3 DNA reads TGCAGTGCTACCCCTATAGCGGGAAGCTACAATGAGCAGTTCTTC. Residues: CSATPIAGSYNEQFF.

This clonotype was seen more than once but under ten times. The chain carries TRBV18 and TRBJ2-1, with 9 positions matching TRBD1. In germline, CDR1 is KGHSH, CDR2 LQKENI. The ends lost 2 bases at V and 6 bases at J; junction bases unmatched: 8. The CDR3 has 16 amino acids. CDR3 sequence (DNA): TGTGCCAGCTCACCAACCGGGACAGGGATTCCCAATGAGCAGTTCTTC. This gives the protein CASSPTGTGIPNEQFF.

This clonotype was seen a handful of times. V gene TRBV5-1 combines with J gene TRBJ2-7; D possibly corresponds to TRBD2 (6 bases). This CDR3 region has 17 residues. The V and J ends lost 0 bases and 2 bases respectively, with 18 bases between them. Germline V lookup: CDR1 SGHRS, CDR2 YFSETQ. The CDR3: CASSLGILASITYEQYF. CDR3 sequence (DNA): TGCGCCAGCAGCTTGGGGATTCTAGCGAGCATCACCTACGAGCAGTACTTC.

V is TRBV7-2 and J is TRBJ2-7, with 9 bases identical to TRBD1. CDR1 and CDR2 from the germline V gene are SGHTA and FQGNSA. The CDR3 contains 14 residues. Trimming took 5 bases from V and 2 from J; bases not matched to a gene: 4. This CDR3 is CASSDRGLTYEQYF. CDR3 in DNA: TGTGCCAGCAGCGACAGGGGGTTGACCTACGAGCAGTACTTC.

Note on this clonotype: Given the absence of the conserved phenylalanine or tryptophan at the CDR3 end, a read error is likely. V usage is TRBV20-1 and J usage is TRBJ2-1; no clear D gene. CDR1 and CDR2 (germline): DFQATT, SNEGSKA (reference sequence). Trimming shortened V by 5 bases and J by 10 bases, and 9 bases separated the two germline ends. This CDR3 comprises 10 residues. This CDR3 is CSAGNAEQFS. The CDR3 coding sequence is TGCAGTGCTGGAAATGCGGAGCAGTTCTCA.

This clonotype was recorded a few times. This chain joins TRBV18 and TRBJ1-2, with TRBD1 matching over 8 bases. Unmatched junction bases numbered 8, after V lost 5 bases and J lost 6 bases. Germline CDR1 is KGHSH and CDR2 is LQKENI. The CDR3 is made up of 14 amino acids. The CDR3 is CASSSRQGMDGYTF. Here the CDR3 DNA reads TGTGCCAGCTCAAGCCGACAGGGGATGGATGGCTACACCTTC.

CDR3 residues: CASWGRGPVQETQYF. CDR3 DNA: TGTGCCAGCTGGGGGCGAGGGCCCGTTCAAGAGACCCAGTACTTC. The rearrangement uses TRBV28 and TRBJ2-5; tentative D call: TRBD1 (6 bases). V lost 8 bases, J lost 2 bases, and 18 bases lay in between. Per germline, CDR1 MDHEN and CDR2 SYDVKM. This CDR3 has 15 amino acids. Full variable domain (remainder filled in from reference TRBV28 and TRBJ2-5): DVKVTQSSRYLVKRTGEKVFLECVQDMDHENMFWYRQDPGLGLRLIYFSYDVKMKEKGDIPEGYSVSREKKERFSLILESASTNQTSMYLCASWGRGPVQETQYFGPGTRLLVL.

In DNA, the CDR3 is TGCGCCAGCAGCTTAGCGGGAGTTATCAACAATGAGCAGTTCTTC. It yields the protein CASSLAGVINNEQFF. The chain combines TRBV5-1 with TRBJ2-1; 8 nucleotides match TRBD2. The CDR3 has 15 amino acids. Germline V gene data show CDR1 as SGHRS and CDR2 as YFSETQ. V lost 2 bases to trimming and J lost 5 bases; unmatched junction nucleotides: 6.

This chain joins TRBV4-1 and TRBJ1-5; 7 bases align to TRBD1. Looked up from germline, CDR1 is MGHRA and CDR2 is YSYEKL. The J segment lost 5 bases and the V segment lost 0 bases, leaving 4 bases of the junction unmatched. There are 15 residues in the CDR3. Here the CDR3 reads CASSQEGGGYQPQHF. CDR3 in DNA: TGCGCCAGCAGCCAAGAAGGGGGCGGGTATCAGCCCCAGCATTTT.

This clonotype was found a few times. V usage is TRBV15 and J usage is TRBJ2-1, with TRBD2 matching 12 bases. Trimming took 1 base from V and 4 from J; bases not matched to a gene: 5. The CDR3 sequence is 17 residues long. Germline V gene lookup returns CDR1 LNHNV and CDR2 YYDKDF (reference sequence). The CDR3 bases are TGTGCCACCAGCAGAGGCAGACTAGCGGGAGTGTACAATGAGCAGTTCTTC. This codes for CATSRGRLAGVYNEQFF.

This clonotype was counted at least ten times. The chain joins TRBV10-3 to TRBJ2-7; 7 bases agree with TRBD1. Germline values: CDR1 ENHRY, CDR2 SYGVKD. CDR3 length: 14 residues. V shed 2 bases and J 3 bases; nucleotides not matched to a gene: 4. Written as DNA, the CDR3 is TGTGCCATCAGTGAGCAAGGACAGGACTACGAGCAGTACTTC. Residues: CAISEQGQDYEQYF.

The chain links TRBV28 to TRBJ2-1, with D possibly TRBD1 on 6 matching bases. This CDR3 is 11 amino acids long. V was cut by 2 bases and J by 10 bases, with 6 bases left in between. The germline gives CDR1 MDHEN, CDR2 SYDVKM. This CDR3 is CASSLTGEQFF. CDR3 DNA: TGTGCCAGCAGTTTAACAGGGGAGCAGTTCTTC.

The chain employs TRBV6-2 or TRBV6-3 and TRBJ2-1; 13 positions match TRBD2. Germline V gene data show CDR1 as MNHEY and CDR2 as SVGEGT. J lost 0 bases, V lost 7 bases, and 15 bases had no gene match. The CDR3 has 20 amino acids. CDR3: CASTHRGLAGLNSSYNEQFF. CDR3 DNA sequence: TGTGCCAGCACTCATCGGGGACTAGCGGGATTAAACAGCTCCTACAATGAGCAGTTCTTC.

This CDR3 reads CASQGGPSTDTQYF. The DNA of the CDR3 is TGTGCCTCCCAAGGGGGACCCAGCACAGATACGCAGTATTTT. The chain links TRBV10-3 to TRBJ2-3; D is perhaps TRBD1 (6 bases). The CDR3 length is 14 residues. Germline CDR1 is ENHRY and CDR2 is SYGVKD. The V gene lost 11 bases and the J gene lost 0 bases, with 15 bases spanning the gap.

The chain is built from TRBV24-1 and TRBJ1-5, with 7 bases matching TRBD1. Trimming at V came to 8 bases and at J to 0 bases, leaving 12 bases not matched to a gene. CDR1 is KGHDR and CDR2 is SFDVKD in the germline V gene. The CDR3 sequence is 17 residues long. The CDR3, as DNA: TGTGCCACCATTTTTGGGACAGAAAAATATAGCAATCAGCCCCAGCATTTT. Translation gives CATIFGTEKYSNQPQHF.